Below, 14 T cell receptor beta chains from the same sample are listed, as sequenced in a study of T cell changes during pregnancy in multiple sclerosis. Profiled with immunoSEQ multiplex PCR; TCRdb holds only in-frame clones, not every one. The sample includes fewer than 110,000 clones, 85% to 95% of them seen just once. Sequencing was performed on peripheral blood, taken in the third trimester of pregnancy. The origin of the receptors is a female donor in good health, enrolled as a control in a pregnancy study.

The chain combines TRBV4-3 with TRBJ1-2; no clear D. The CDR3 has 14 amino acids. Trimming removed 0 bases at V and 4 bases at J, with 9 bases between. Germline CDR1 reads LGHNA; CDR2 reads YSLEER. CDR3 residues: CASSQEGGIYGYTF. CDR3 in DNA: TGCGCCAGCAGCCAAGAGGGAGGAATCTATGGCTACACCTTC.

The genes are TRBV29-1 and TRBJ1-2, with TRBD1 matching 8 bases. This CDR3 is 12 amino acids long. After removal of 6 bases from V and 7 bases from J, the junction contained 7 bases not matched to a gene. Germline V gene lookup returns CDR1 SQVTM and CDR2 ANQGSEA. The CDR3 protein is CSVPDREGGYTF. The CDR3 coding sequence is TGCAGCGTCCCGGACAGGGAAGGTGGCTACACCTTC.

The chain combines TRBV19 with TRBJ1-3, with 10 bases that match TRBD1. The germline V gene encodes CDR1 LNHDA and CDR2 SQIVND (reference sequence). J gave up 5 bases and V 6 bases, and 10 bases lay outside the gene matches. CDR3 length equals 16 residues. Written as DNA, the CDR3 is TGTGCCAGTAGCTTACGACCGGGACAGGGGAGAAACACCATATATTTT. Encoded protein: CASSLRPGQGRNTIYF.

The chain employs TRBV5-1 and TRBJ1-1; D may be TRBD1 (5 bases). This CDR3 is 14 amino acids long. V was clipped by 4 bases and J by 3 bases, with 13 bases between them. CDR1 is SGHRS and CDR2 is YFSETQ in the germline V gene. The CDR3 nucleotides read TGCGCCAGCAGCGTCGGGGGGGACGACACTGAAGCTTTCTTT. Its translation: CASSVGGDDTEAFF. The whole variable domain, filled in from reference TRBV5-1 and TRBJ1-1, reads KAGVTQTPRYLIKTRGQQVTLSCSPISGHRSVSWYQQTPGQGLQFLFEYFSETQRNKGNFPGRFSGRQFSNSRSEMNVSTLELGDSALYLCASSVGGDDTEAFFGQGTRLTVV.

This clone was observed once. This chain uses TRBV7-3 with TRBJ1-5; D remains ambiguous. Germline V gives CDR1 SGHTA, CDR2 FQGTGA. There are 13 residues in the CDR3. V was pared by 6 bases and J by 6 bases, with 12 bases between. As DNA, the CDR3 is TGTGCCAGCAGTCGGGGAGAGGGTCAGCCCCAGCATTTT. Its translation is CASSRGEGQPQHF.

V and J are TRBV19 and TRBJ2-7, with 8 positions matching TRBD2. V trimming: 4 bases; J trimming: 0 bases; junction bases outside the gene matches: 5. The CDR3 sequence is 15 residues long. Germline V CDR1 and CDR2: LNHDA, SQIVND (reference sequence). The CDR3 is CASSTGGASSYEQYF. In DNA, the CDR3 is TGTGCCAGTAGTACGGGGGGGGCCTCCTCCTACGAGCAGTACTTC. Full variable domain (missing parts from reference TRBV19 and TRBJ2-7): DGGITQSPKYLFRKEGQNVTLSCEQNLNHDAMYWYRQDPGQGLRLIYYSQIVNDFQKGDIAEGYSVSREKKESFPLTVTSAQKNPTAFYLCASSTGGASSYEQYFGPGTRLTVT.

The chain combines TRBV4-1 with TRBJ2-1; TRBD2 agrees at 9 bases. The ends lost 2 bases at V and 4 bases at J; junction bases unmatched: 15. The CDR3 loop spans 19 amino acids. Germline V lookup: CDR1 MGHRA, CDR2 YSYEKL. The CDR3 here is CASSQRGSAGGPDYNEQFF. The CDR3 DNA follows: TGCGCCAGCAGCCAAAGGGGATCGGCGGGGGGGCCAGATTACAATGAGCAGTTCTTC.

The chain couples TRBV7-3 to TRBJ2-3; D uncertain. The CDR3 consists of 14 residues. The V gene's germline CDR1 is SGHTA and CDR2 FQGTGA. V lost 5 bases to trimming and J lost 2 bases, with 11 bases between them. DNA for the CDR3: TGTGCCAGCAGCCGGTTCTCCCTCACAGATACGCAGTATTTT. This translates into CASSRFSLTDTQYF.

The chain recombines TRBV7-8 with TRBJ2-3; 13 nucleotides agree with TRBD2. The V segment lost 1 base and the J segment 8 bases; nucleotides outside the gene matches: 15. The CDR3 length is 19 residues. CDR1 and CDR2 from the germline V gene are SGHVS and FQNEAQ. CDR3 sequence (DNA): TGTGCCAGCAGCTTAGTTCGCTTCGGACTAGCGGGGGTGCGGGGTACGCAGTATTTT. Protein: CASSLVRFGLAGVRGTQYF.

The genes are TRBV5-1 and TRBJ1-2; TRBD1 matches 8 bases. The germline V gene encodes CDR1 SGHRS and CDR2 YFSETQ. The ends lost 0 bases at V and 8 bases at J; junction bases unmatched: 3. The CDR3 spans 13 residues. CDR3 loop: CASSLDRGSGYTF. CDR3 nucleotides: TGCGCCAGCAGCTTGGACAGGGGGAGCGGCTACACCTTC.

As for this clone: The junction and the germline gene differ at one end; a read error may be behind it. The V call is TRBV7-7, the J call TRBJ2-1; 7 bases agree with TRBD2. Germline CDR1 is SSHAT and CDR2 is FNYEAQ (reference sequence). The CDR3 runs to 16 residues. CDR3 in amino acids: CASSSGLSGVYNEQFF. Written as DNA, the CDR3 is TGTGCTAGCAGCAGTGGACTAAGCGGGGTCTACAATGAGCAGTTCTTC.

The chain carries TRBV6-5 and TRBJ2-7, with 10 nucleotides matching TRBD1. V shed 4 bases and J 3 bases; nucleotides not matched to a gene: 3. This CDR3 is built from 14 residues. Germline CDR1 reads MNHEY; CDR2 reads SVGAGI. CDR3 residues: CASSSRDRGYEQYF. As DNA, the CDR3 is TGTGCCAGCAGTTCCCGGGACAGGGGCTACGAGCAGTACTTC.

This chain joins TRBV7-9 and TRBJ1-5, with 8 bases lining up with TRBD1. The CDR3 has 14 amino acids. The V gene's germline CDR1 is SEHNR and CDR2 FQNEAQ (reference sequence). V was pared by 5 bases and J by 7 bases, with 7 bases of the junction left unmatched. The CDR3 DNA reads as TGTGCCAGCAGCGCGGGACAGGTTGGACAGCCCCAGCATTTT. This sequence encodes CASSAGQVGQPQHF.

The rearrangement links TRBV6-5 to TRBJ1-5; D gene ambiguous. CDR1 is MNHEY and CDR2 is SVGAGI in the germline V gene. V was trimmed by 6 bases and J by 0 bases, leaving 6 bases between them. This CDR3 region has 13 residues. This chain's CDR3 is CASRRNSNQPQHF. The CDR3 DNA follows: TGTGCCAGCAGGAGAAATAGCAATCAGCCCCAGCATTTT.